These 7 T cell receptor beta chains were all obtained from the same sample, sequenced in a study of CD8 T cells in Susac syndrome. Reverse transcription of roughly 0.5 to 1 ug RNA was carried out with random hexamers. TCRdb ran MiXCR on the immunoSEQ multiplex PCR reads and lists one entry per CDR3 protein. The sample lists approximately 200,000 distinct CDR3 sequences; approximately 95% were seen once. Material: CD4+ T cells from PBMCs. These receptors all stem from a human donor with multiple sclerosis.

The V call is TRBV3-1, the J call TRBJ2-1, with D possibly TRBD1 on 6 matching bases. Germline V gives CDR1 LGHDT, CDR2 YNNKEL (reference sequence). The CDR3 extends over 13 amino acids. The V gene lost 2 bases and the J gene lost 11 bases, with 13 bases spanning the gap. The CDR3 DNA reads TGTGCCAGCAGCCAACGGACCCAGGGGAAGCAGTTCTTC. This sequence encodes CASSQRTQGKQFF.

The chain joins TRBV3-1 to TRBJ2-7; TRBD2 aligns across 7 bases. J was trimmed by 0 bases and V by 3 bases; bases with no gene match: 11. The CDR3 covers 17 residues. Germline CDR1 is LGHDT and CDR2 is YNNKEL (reference sequence). CDR3 sequence: CASSQTPSGIFSYEQYF. CDR3 DNA sequence: TGTGCCAGCAGCCAGACGCCTAGCGGTATCTTCTCCTACGAGCAGTACTTC.

This chain uses TRBV12-5 with TRBJ2-3; 9 nucleotides line up with TRBD2. Germline CDR1 is LGHNT and CDR2 is FRNRAP. J lost 6 bases, V lost 4 bases, and 5 bases had no gene match. CDR3 length: 14 residues. The CDR3, as DNA: TGTGCTAGTGGTTGGAGACTAGCGGATGATACGCAGTATTTT. Its protein product is CASGWRLADDTQYF.

The gene calls are TRBV6-1 and TRBJ2-7, with D perhaps TRBD2 (5 bases). Germline assignment: CDR1 MNHNS and CDR2 SASEGT. The CDR3 sequence is 15 residues long. V lost 4 bases to trimming and J lost 0 bases, with 13 bases between them. The CDR3 DNA is TGTGCCAGCAGTGTAGTCGGGGATGGCTCCTACGAGCAGTACTTC. Amino acid sequence: CASSVVGDGSYEQYF.

The chain is built from TRBV12-3 or TRBV12-4 and TRBJ1-1; D is undetermined. The CDR3 has 13 residues. With 1 base removed from V and 10 bases from J, the gap between germline ends came to 13 bases. CDR3 loop: CASSLGLPAGAFF. The CDR3 DNA reads TGTGCCAGCAGTTTAGGACTCCCGGCTGGAGCTTTCTTT.

The V gene is TRBV29-1, the J gene TRBJ1-2; D remains unclear. Trimming cost V 5 bases and J 6 bases, with 10 bases left between them. The CDR3 runs 11 residues. The V gene's germline CDR1 is SQVTM and CDR2 ANQGSEA. CDR3 in DNA: TGCAGCGTTTGGACCGCGGATGGCTACACCTTC. Its protein product is CSVWTADGYTF.

The CDR3 DNA reads as TGTGCCAGCAGCGTAGTGGGGCTGCCAACAGATACGCAGTATTTT. The encoded protein is CASSVVGLPTDTQYF. V is TRBV9 and J is TRBJ2-3; D possibly corresponds to TRBD1 (5 bases). Germline values: CDR1 SGDLS, CDR2 YYNGEE. Trimming removed 0 bases from V and 3 bases from J, with 11 bases in between. The CDR3 length is 15 residues.